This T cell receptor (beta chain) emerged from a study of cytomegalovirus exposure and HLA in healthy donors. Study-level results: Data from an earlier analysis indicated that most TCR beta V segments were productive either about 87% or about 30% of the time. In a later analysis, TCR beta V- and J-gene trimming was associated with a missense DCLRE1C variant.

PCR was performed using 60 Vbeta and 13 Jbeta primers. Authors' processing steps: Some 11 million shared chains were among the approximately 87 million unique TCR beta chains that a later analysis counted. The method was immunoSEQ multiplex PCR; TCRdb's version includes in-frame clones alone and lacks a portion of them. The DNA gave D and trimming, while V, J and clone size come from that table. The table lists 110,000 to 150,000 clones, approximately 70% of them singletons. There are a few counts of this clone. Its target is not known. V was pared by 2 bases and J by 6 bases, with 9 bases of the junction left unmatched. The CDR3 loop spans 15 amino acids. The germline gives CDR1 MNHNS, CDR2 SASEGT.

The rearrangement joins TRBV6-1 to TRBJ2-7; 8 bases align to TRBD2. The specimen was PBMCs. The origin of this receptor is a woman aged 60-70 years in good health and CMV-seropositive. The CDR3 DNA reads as TGTGCCAGCAGTGAATTCGCGGGAGGACCCCTCGAGCAGTACTTC. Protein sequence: CASSEFAGGPLEQYF.